These 7 T cell receptor beta chains share one sample of origin, sequenced in a study of T cell changes during pregnancy in multiple sclerosis. Assay used: immunoSEQ multiplex PCR; TCRdb lists only in-frame clones, some missing. The table records around 64,000 clones, 93% of them present only once. This sample comprised CD8+ T cells from peripheral blood mononuclear cells, obtained in the third trimester of pregnancy. The receptors were gathered from a female donor with multiple sclerosis, enrolled in a pregnancy study.

This chain uses TRBV11-2 with TRBJ2-7; TRBD2 agrees at 9 bases. Losses at the gene ends were 1 base for V and 4 bases for J; bases not matched to a gene: 2. The CDR3 has 14 residues. Germline CDR1 and CDR2: SGHAT and FQNNGV. The CDR3 coding sequence is TGTGCCAGCAGCTTAGGTAGCGGGAGTTACGAGCAGTACTTC. This codes for CASSLGSGSYEQYF.

This chain links TRBV9 with TRBJ2-2; D not certain. CDR3 length: 16 residues. The germline V gene encodes CDR1 SGDLS and CDR2 YYNGEE. The ends were cut back, 0 bases at V and 0 bases at J, with 9 bases in the middle. Written as DNA, the CDR3 is TGTGCCAGCAGCGTAGATCAGCGATCGAACACCGGGGAGCTGTTTTTT. Its translation: CASSVDQRSNTGELFF.

The gene calls are TRBV7-6 and TRBJ2-5; tentatively, D is TRBD1 (6 bases). The CDR3 has 15 amino acids. V lost 4 bases, J lost 2 bases, and 14 bases lay in between. Germline V CDR1 and CDR2: SGHVS, FNYEAQ. This chain's CDR3 is CASSSGTWGQETQYF. In nucleotides, the CDR3 is TGTGCCAGCAGCTCCGGGACATGGGGGCAAGAGACCCAGTACTTC.

The chain uses TRBV9 and TRBJ1-1; no firm D call. Germline V CDR1 and CDR2: SGDLS, YYNGEE. The V end was cut by 2 bases, the J end by 0 bases, with 5 bases between. The CDR3 loop spans 13 amino acids. The CDR3 DNA reads TGTGCCAGCAGCGTGGAGATGAACACTGAAGCTTTCTTT. This codes for CASSVEMNTEAFF.

The rearrangement uses TRBV4-3 and TRBJ1-2, with TRBD1 matching over 11 bases. Trimming removed 4 bases from V and 4 bases from J; junction bases left unmatched: 8. Germline CDR1 is LGHNA and CDR2 is YSLEER. The CDR3 is made up of 16 amino acids. This chain's CDR3 is CASSPQDRGLGYGYTF. As DNA, the CDR3 is TGCGCCAGCAGCCCCCAGGACAGGGGGCTAGGCTATGGCTACACCTTC.

This sequence joins TRBV29-1 and TRBJ2-1; 7 positions match TRBD1. V lost 6 bases, J lost 3 bases, and 11 bases stayed unmatched. The CDR3 has 15 residues. The germline gives CDR1 SQVTM, CDR2 ANQGSEA. CDR3 coding DNA: TGCAGCGTACCTCACAGGGGCCAACTCTACAATGAGCAGTTCTTC. Translation gives CSVPHRGQLYNEQFF.

This chain joins TRBV7-2 and TRBJ1-2; D is ambiguous. Germline assignment: CDR1 SGHTA and CDR2 FQGNSA. The CDR3 totals 14 residues. Trimming left V 1 base short and J 4 bases short, with 10 bases between. The CDR3 loop reads CASSLEAAAYGYTF. CDR3 bases: TGTGCCAGCAGCTTAGAGGCGGCCGCCTATGGCTACACCTTC. The variable domain in full, with the rest retrieved from reference TRBV7-2 and TRBJ1-2, is GAGVSQSPSNKVTEKGKDVELRCDPISGHTALYWYRQSLGQGLEFLIYFQGNSAPDKSGLPSDRFSAERTGGSVSTLTIQRTQQEDSAVYLCASSLEAAAYGYTFGSGTRLTVV.